The rows below give T cell receptor beta chains drawn from one sample of a study of identical twins. TCRdb processed the 5' RACE reads anew with MiXCR; each CDR3 protein has one entry. Of about 810,000 distinct CDR3 sequences listed, roughly an eighth are singletons. These data were also reused for a study on yellow fever vaccine responses in identical twins.

Sequencing input: PBMCs. The receptors come from a woman aged 18-29 years in good health. The CDR3 runs from the conserved cysteine through the conserved F or W. The order of the fields is CDR3 DNA, CDR3 protein, J gene, V gene, clone size, D gene. D genes are given only for firm matches. Clone size is stated in some rows and not others, as once, few, many or a class when expanded.

TGCGCCAGCAGCTTTTCGCACCAGGGGACAGAGCAGTTCTTC	CASSFSHQGTEQFF	TRBJ2-1	TRBV4-1	few	.
TGTGCCAGCAGTTTAACAGGGTTCTATAATTCACCCCTCCACTTT	CASSLTGFYNSPLHF	TRBJ1-6	TRBV28	many	.
TGTGCCAGCAGTTGGGGCCTTGGGACAGCCTACGAGCAGTACTTC	CASSWGLGTAYEQYF	TRBJ2-7	TRBV12-3/TRBV12-4	few	TRBD1
TGCAGTGCTATTAGACTCCTGAGCACAGATACGCAGTATTTT	CSAIRLLSTDTQYF	TRBJ2-3	TRBV20-1	.	.
TGTGCCAGCAGTGCCGGGGCGACTAGCGGGACGGGAGATACGCAGTATTTT	CASSAGATSGTGDTQYF	TRBJ2-3	TRBV28	.	TRBD2
TGTGCCAGCAGCTTGGGGCTAACAGGCTACAATGAGCAGTTCTTC	CASSLGLTGYNEQFF	TRBJ2-1	TRBV5-6	few	.
TGTGCCAGCAGTTCAGAAACAGGGGGCTTCCCCTCCAGCTCCTACAATGAGCAGTTCTTC	CASSSETGGFPSSSYNEQFF	TRBJ2-1	TRBV12-3/TRBV12-4	.	TRBD1
TGTGCCATCGGGACCCTCGAGTACGAGCAGTACTTC	CAIGTLEYEQYF	TRBJ2-7	TRBV10-3	.	.
TGCAGTGCTAGAGGGAAAGGGCCGAACACTGAAGCTTTCTTT	CSARGKGPNTEAFF	TRBJ1-1	TRBV20-1	.	.
TGCAGTGCTAAGGGACAGGGTACGGGCAATCAGCCCCAGCATTTT	CSAKGQGTGNQPQHF	TRBJ1-5	TRBV20-1	.	TRBD1
TGTGCCAGCAGTCCCACCCCTGGGGGGCCTAGCACAGATACGCAGTATTTT	CASSPTPGGPSTDTQYF	TRBJ2-3	TRBV12-3/TRBV12-4	few	.
TGTGCCAGCAGTTTATCGCCAGACAGGGGATACATTCAGTACTTC	CASSLSPDRGYIQYF	TRBJ2-4	TRBV28	few	TRBD1
TGTGCCAGCAGTGAAATCCTCGGCTACAATGAGCAGTTCTTC	CASSEILGYNEQFF	TRBJ2-1	TRBV2	.	.
TGTGCCAGCAGCTTAGTTTCGGGGACTAGCTACGAGCAGTACTTC	CASSLVSGTSYEQYF	TRBJ2-7	TRBV7-9	few	TRBD2
TGTGCCAGCAGCCCCCGGGACCCCACTACGCAGTATTTT	CASSPRDPTTQYF	TRBJ2-3	TRBV7-8	.	.
TGTGCCAGCAGCTCTGCGACAGGGATAGAGACCCAGTACTTC	CASSSATGIETQYF	TRBJ2-5	TRBV7-2	few	TRBD1
TGTGCCACCTATAGCGGGGGGGACCCAGATACGCAGTATTTT	CATYSGGDPDTQYF	TRBJ2-3	TRBV24-1	few	TRBD2
TGCAGTGCTAGAGATCGGGGAGCGGGGGAAGATCCCTCTGGGGCCAACGTCCTGACTTTC	CSARDRGAGEDPSGANVLTF	TRBJ2-6	TRBV20-1	.	TRBD2
TGTGCCAGCAGTCCTGGGACTAGCGGGAGCTGGCGGGAGACCCAGTACTTC	CASSPGTSGSWRETQYF	TRBJ2-5	TRBV28	.	TRBD2
TGTGCCATCAGTGAGTCTAGCCAGGCCGGAAAACTGTTTTTT	CAISESSQAGKLFF	TRBJ1-4	TRBV10-3	many	.
TGTGCCAGCAGCCAAGTTGCGGGAGAAAGCCACGAGCAGTACTTC	CASSQVAGESHEQYF	TRBJ2-7	TRBV4-2	.	TRBD2
TGCAGCGTTGTGTCGGGAGGGCCAATCGCCACTTATAGCACAGATACGCAGTATTTT	CSVVSGGPIATYSTDTQYF	TRBJ2-3	TRBV29-1	few	TRBD2
TGTGCCACCCTGGGACAGGATAATGAAAAACTGTTTTTT	CATLGQDNEKLFF	TRBJ1-4	TRBV28	.	TRBD1
TGTGCCAGCAGCTCGGACGGCTACTCCTACAATGAGCAGTTCTTC	CASSSDGYSYNEQFF	TRBJ2-1	TRBV7-9	few	.
TGTGCCAGCAGTGAAGGGAATGTGGGAGAGGCTTTCTTT	CASSEGNVGEAFF	TRBJ1-1	TRBV6-1	.	.
TGCAGTGCTAGACACCCAGGGGGAGGTGGAAACACCATATATTTT	CSARHPGGGGNTIYF	TRBJ1-3	TRBV20-1	few	TRBD1
TGTGCCAGCAGTTTGATCCGGGGGATGAAAAACATTCAGTACTTC	CASSLIRGMKNIQYF	TRBJ2-4	TRBV28	.	.
TGCAGTGCTAAGTCAAATACCGAGCAGTACTTC	CSAKSNTEQYF	TRBJ2-7	TRBV20-1	.	.